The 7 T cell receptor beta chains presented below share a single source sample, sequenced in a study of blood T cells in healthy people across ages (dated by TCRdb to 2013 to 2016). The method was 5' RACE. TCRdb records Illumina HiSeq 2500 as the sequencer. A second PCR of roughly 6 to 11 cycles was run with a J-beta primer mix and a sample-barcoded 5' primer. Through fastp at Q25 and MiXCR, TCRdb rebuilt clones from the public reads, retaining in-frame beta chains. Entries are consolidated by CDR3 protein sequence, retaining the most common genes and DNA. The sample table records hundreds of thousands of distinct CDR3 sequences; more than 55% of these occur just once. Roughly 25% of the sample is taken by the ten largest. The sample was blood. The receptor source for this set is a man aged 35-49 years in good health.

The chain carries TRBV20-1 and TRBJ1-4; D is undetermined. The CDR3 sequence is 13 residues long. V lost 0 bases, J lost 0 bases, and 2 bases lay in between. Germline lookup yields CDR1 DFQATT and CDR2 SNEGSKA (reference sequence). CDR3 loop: CSARESTNEKLFF. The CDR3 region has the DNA TGCAGTGCTAGAGAATCAACTAATGAAAAACTGTTTTTT.

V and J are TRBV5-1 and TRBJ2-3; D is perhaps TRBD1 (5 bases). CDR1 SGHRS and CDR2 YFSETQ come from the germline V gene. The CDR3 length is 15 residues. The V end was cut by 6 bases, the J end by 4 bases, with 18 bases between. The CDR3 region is CASNSQQVRADTQYF. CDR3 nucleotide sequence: TGCGCCAGCAATTCCCAACAGGTCCGCGCAGATACGCAGTATTTT.

Here the CDR3 reads CASSLRSSGSKLHEQYF. For the CDR3, the DNA is TGTGCCAGCAGCTTAAGGTCTAGCGGGAGTAAACTCCACGAGCAGTACTTC. The J gene is TRBJ2-7, the V gene TRBV7-2; 10 bases are a match to TRBD2. This CDR3 has 17 residues. V lost 2 bases and J lost 5; bases outside the gene matches: 12. CDR1 is SGHTA, CDR2 FQGNSA, per germline.

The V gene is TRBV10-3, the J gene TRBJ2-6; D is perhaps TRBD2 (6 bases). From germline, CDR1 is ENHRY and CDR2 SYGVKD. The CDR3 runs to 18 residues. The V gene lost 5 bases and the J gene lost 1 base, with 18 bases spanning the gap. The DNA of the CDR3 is TGTGCCATCAGTCCGCGGCGGGGTAGCGAATCTGGGGCCAACGTCCTGACTTTC. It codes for CAISPRRGSESGANVLTF.

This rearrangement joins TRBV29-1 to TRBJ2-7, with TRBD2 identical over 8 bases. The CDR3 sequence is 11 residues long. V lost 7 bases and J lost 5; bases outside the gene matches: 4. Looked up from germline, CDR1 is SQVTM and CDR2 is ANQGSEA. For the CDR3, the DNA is TGCAGCGCGGGAGGGGGACACGAGCAGTACTTC. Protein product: CSAGGGHEQYF.

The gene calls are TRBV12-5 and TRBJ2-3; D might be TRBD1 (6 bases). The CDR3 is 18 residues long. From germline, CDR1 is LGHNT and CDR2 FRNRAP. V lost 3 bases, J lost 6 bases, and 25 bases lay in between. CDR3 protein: CASGFPWGRGRSLDTQYF. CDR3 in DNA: TGTGCTAGTGGTTTCCCCTGGGGCAGGGGACGTTCGTTGGATACGCAGTATTTT.

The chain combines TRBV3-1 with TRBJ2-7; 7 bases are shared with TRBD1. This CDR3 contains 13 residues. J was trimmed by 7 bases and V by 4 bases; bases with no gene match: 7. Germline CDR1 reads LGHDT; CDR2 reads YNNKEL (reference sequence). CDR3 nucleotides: TGTGCCAGCAGCCCAAAGGGGGCGGGTGAGCAGTACTTC. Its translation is CASSPKGAGEQYF.